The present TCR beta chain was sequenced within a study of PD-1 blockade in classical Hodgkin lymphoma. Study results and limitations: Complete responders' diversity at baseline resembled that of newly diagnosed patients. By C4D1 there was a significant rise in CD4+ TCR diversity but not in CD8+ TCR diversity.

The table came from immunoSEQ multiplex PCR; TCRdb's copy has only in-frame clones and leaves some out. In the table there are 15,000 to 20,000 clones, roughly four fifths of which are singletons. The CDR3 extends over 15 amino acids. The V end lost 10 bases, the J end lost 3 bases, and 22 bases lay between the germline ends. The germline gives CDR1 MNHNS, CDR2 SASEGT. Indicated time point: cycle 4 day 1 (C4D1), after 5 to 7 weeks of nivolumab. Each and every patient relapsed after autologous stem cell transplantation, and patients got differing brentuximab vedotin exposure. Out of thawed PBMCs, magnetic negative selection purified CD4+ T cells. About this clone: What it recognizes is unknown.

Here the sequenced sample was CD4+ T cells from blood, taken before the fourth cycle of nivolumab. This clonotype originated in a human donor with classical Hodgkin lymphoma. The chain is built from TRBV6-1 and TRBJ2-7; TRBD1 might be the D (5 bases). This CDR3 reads CANLPDSAANYEQYV. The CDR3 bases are TGTGCCAACCTACCTGACAGTGCAGCAAACTACGAGCAGTACGTC.